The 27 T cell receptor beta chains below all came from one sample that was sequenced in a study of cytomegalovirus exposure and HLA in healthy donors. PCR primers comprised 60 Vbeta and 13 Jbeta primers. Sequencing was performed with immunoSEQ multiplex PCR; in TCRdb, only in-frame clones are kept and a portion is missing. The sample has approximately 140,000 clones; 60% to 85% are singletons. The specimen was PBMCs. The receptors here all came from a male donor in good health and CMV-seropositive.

The CDR3 sequence is CASRPESYNSPLHF. DNA of the CDR3: TGTGCCAGCAGACCCGAGTCCTATAATTCACCCCTCCACTTT. V gene TRBV2 combines with J gene TRBJ1-6; D gene uncertain. Germline V gives CDR1 SNHLY, CDR2 FYNNEI. The CDR3 totals 14 residues. Trimming took 6 bases from V and 1 from J, leaving 7 bases between them.

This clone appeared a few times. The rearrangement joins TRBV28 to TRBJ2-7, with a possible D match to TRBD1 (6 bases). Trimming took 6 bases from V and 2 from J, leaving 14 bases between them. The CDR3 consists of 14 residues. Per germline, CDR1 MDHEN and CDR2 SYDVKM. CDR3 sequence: CASSYGTFTYEQYF. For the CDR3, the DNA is TGTGCCAGCAGCTACGGGACATTCACCTACGAGCAGTACTTC.

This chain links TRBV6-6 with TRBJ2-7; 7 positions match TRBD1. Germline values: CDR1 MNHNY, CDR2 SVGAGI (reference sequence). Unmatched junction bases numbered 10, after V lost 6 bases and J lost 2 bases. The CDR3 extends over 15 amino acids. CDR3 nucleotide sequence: TGTGCCAGCAGAGACTCAGGGGGTTCCCCCTACGAGCAGTACTTC. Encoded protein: CASRDSGGSPYEQYF.

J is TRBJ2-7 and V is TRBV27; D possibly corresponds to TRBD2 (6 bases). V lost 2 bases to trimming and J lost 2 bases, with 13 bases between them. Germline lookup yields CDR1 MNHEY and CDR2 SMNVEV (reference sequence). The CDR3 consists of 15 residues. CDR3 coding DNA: TGTGCCAGCAGTTTAAGCGGGCTGCCCACCTACGAGCAGTACTTC. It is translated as CASSLSGLPTYEQYF.

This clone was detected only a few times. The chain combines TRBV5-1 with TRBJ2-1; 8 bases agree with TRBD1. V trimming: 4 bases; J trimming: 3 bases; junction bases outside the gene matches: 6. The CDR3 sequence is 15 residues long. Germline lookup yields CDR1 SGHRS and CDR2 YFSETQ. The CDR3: CASSLGQGGYNEQFF. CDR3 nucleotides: TGCGCCAGCAGCCTCGGACAGGGAGGCTACAATGAGCAGTTCTTC.

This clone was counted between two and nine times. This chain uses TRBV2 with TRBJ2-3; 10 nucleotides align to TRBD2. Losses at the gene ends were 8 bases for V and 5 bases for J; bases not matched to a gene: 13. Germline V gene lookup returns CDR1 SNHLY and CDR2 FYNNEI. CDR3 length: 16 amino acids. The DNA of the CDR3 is TGTGCCAGCCTAGCGGGAGAGACATTAGTACGAGATACGCAGTATTTT. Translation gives CASLAGETLVRDTQYF.

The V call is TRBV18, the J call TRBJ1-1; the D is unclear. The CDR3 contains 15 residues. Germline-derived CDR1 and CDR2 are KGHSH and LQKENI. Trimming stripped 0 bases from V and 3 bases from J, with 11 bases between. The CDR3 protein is CASSPPGPGDTEAFF. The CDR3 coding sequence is TGTGCCAGCTCACCACCAGGGCCCGGGGACACTGAAGCTTTCTTT. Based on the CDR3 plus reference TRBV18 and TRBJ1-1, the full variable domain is NAGVMQNPRHLVRRRGQEARLRCSPMKGHSHVYWYRQLPEEGLKFMVYLQKENIIDESGMPKERFSAEFPKEGPSILRIQQVVRGDSAAYFCASSPPGPGDTEAFFGQGTRLTVV.

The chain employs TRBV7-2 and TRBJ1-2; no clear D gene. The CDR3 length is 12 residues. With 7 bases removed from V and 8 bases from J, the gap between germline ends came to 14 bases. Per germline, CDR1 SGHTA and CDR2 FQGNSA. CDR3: CASTLYDWGYTF. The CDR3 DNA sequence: TGTGCCAGCACCCTCTACGATTGGGGCTACACCTTC.

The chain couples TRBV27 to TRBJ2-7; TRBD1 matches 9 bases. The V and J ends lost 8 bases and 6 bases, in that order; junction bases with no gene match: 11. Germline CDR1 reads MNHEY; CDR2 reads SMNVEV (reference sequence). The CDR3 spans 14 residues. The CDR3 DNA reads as TGTGCCAGCTCTCAACAGGGGGCGCGAACCGAGCAGTACTTC. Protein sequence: CASSQQGARTEQYF.

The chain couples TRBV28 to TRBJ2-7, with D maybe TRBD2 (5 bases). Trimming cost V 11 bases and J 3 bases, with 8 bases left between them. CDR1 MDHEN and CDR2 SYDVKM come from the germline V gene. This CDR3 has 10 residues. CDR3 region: CAAGDYEQYF. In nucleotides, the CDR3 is TGTGCCGCGGGTGACTACGAGCAGTACTTC.

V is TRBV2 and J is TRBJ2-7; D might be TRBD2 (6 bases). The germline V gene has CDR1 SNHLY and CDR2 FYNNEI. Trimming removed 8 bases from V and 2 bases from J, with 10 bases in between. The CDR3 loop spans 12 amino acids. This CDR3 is CASSGLPYEQYF. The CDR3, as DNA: TGTGCCAGCTCAGGACTACCCTACGAGCAGTACTTC.

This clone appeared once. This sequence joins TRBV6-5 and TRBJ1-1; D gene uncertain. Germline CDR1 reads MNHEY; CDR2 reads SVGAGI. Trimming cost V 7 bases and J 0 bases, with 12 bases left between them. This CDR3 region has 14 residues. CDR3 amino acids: CASTRGSMNTEAFF. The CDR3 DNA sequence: TGTGCCAGCACAAGAGGATCCATGAACACTGAAGCTTTCTTT.

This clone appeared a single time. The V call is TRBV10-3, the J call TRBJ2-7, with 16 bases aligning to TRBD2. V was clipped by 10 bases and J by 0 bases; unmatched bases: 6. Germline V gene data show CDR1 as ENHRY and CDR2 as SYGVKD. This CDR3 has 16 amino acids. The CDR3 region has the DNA TGTGCCACCACGGGACTAGCGGGGGGGAGCTCCTACGAGCAGTACTTC. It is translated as CATTGLAGGSSYEQYF.

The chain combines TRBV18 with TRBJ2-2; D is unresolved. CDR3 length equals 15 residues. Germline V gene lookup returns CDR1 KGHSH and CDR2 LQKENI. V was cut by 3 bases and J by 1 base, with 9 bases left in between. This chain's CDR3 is CASSPVHMNTGELFF. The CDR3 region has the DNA TGTGCCAGCTCACCGGTCCACATGAACACCGGGGAGCTGTTTTTT.

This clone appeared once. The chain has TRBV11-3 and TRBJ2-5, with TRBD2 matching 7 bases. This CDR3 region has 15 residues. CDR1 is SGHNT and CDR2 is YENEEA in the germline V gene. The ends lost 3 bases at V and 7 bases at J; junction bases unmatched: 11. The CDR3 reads CASSLGGTASGTQYF. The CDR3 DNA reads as TGTGCCAGCAGCTTGGGGGGGACCGCCTCGGGGACCCAGTACTTC.

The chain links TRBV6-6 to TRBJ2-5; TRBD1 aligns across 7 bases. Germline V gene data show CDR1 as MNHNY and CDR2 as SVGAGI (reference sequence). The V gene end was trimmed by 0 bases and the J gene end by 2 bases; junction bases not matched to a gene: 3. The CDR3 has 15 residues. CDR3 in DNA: TGTGCCAGCAGTTACTCCGGGACAGCTCAAGAGACCCAGTACTTC. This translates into CASSYSGTAQETQYF.

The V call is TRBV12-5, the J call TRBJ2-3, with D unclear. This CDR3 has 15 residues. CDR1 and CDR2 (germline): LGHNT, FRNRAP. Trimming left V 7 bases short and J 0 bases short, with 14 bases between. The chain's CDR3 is CASAAPADSTDTQYF. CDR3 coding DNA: TGTGCTAGTGCCGCCCCCGCGGATAGCACAGATACGCAGTATTTT.

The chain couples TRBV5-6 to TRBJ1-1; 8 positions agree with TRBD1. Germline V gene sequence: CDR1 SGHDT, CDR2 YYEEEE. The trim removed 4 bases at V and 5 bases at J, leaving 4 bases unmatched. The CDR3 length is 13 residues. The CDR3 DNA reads TGTGCCAGCAGCGGACAGGGTTGGACTGAAGCTTTCTTT. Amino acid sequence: CASSGQGWTEAFF.

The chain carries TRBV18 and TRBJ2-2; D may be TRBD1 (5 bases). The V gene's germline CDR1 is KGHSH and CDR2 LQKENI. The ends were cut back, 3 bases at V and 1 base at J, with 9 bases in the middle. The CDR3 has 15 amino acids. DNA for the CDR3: TGTGCCAGCTCACCCGCACAGGAGAACACCGGGGAGCTGTTTTTT. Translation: CASSPAQENTGELFF.

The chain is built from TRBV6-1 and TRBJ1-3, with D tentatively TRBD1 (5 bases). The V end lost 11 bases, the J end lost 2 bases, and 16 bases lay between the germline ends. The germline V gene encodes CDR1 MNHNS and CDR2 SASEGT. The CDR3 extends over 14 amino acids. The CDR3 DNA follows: TGTGCCGCCCAAATCTGGGGCGCTGGAAACACCATATATTTT. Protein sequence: CAAQIWGAGNTIYF.

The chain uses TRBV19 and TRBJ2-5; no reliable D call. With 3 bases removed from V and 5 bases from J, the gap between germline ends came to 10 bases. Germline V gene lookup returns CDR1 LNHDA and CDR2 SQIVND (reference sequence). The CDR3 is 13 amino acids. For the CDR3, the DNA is TGTGCCAGTAGTATTCCCGGGTGGGAGACCCAGTACTTC. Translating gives CASSIPGWETQYF.

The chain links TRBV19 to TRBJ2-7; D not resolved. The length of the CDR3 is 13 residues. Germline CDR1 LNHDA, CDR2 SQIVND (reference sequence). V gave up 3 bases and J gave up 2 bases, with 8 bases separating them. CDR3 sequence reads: CASSIDITYEQYF. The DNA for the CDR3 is TGTGCCAGTAGTATCGACATAACCTACGAGCAGTACTTC.

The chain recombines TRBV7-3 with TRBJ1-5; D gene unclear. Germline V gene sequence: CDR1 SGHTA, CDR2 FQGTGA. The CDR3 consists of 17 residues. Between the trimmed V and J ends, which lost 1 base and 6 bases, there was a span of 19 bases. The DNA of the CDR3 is TGTGCCAGCAGCTTAATGGACCTTAAGGGCAGCGGTCAGCCCCAGCATTTT. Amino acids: CASSLMDLKGSGQPQHF.

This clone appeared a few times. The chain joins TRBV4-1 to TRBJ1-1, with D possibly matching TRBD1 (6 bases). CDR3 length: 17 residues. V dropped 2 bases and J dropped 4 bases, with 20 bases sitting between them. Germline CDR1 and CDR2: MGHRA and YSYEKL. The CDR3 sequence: CASSQSRARGLRTEAFF. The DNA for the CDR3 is TGCGCCAGCAGCCAATCTCGGGCGAGGGGGTTGCGCACTGAAGCTTTCTTT.

The CDR3 bases are TGTGCCAGCAGTTCCACTAGGTGGCGGGAGGGAAGTTACAATGAGCAGTTCTTC. Its translation: CASSSTRWREGSYNEQFF. This chain connects TRBV27 to TRBJ2-1; 9 bases match TRBD2. Germline V gives CDR1 MNHEY, CDR2 SMNVEV (reference sequence). V lost 4 bases and J lost 4; bases outside the gene matches: 14. This CDR3 is 18 amino acids long.

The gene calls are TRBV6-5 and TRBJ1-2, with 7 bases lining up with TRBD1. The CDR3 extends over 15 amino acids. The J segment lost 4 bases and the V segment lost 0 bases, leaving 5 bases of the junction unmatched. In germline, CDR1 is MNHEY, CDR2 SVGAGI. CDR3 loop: CASSYSPTGTYGYTF. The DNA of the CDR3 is TGTGCCAGCAGTTACTCCCCGACAGGGACCTATGGCTACACCTTC.

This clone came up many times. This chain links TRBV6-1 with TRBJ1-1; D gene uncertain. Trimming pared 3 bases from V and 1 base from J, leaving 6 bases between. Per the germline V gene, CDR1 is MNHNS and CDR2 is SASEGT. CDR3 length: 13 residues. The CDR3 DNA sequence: TGTGCCAGCAGTGAGAGAGAGAACACTGAAGCTTTCTTT. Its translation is CASSERENTEAFF.